Shown below are 3 T cell receptor beta chains from a single sample sequenced in a study of spatial heterogeneity in lung cancer. General observations from the study: Expanded alpha and beta TCR counts within tumors tracked tumor mutation counts.

Time point defined: sample taken at primary tumor resection. These receptors' targets are unknown. TCRdb reprocessed the 5' RACE reads via MiXCR and lists one record per CDR3 protein. Seen here are over 5,500 distinct CDR3 sequences, approximately 15% observed once, and the top ten hold 10% to 12%. The sample was lung tumor tissue, taken at surgery. The receptors originated from a male donor with early-stage non-small cell lung cancer.

Comments on this clonotype: Little can be read into the size of this beta chain, an off-target read in a library designed for alpha chains. The chain joins TRBV13 to TRBJ1-5; D is uncertain. CDR1 PRHDT and CDR2 FYEKMQ come from the germline V gene (reference sequence). The V gene lost 5 bases and the J gene lost 0 bases, with 8 bases spanning the gap. CDR3 length equals 14 residues. The CDR3 sequence: CASSRGPSNQPQHF. The CDR3 DNA is TGTGCCAGCAGCCGTGGACCTAGCAATCAGCCCCAGCATTTT.

Remarks on this clonotype: This beta chain is off target for a library built for alpha chains, so its abundance means little. The rearrangement uses TRBV6-5 and TRBJ2-5; D uncertain. This CDR3 has 13 residues. Trimming cost V 7 bases and J 2 bases, with 11 bases left between them. The germline gives CDR1 MNHEY, CDR2 SVGAGI. The CDR3 region has the DNA TGTGCCAGCAAGCTGACACAGCAAGAGACCCAGTACTTC. Protein: CASKLTQQETQYF.

Sample share makes this clonotype medium-sized. The library was prepared for alpha chains; this beta chain is a stray read, so its frequency means little. V gene TRBV29-1 combines with J gene TRBJ2-3, with 10 bases matching TRBD2. Germline loops: CDR1 SQVTM, CDR2 ANQGSEA. V lost 4 bases, J lost 2 bases, and 9 bases stayed unmatched. The CDR3 covers 16 residues. The CDR3 DNA follows: TGCAGCGTTGCCCCGAAAAGCGGGAGGGCCACAGATACGCAGTATTTT. Encoded protein: CSVAPKSGRATDTQYF.